A selection of T cell receptor beta chains follows, all from one sample in a study of T cells after yellow fever vaccination. TCRdb redid the calling of the 5' RACE reads with MiXCR, one entry per CDR3 protein. The sample records around 310,000 distinct CDR3 sequences, 3.5% to 4.5% being singletons. The sequences come from PBMCs, collected 15 days after the yellow fever booster vaccination. These receptors came from a man between 18 and 29 years old who received the YFV17D yellow fever vaccine. Both conserved end residues are part of each CDR3. Each record gives: D gene, clone size, J gene, V gene, CDR3 protein, CDR3 DNA. D genes are given only for firm matches. Expanded clones get a size class; other rows say once, few or many, or leave the size out.

D gene: -
clone size: -
J gene: TRBJ1-2
V gene: TRBV4-2
CDR3 protein: CASSAINTGNYGYTF
CDR3 DNA: TGTGCCAGCAGCGCTATCAACACAGGAAACTATGGCTACACCTTC

D gene: -
clone size: many
J gene: TRBJ2-7
V gene: TRBV6-2/TRBV6-3
CDR3 protein: CASSSRDKGEYEQYF
CDR3 DNA: TGTGCCAGCAGTAGCCGGGACAAGGGAGAATACGAGCAGTACTTC

D gene: -
clone size: few
J gene: TRBJ1-2
V gene: TRBV24-1
CDR3 protein: CATRSTAIYGYTF
CDR3 DNA: TGTGCCACCAGGTCAACCGCGATCTATGGCTACACCTTC

D gene: TRBD1
clone size: many
J gene: TRBJ2-2
V gene: TRBV20-1
CDR3 protein: CSADDRGRTGELFF
CDR3 DNA: TGCAGTGCTGACGACAGGGGGCGAACCGGGGAGCTGTTTTTT

D gene: TRBD2
clone size: many
J gene: TRBJ2-1
V gene: TRBV27
CDR3 protein: CASSLGLGLAGEQFF
CDR3 DNA: TGTGCCAGCAGTTTAGGTTTGGGACTAGCGGGGGAGCAGTTCTTC

D gene: -
clone size: -
J gene: TRBJ1-2
V gene: TRBV28
CDR3 protein: CASRGPYDGYTF
CDR3 DNA: TGTGCCAGCAGAGGCCCCTACGATGGCTACACCTTC

D gene: -
clone size: -
J gene: TRBJ1-5
V gene: TRBV5-8
CDR3 protein: CASSLSVTQPQHF
CDR3 DNA: TGTGCCAGCAGCTTGTCAGTAACTCAGCCCCAGCATTTT

D gene: -
clone size: few
J gene: TRBJ2-7
V gene: TRBV7-2
CDR3 protein: CASSFLGLQEYEQYF
CDR3 DNA: TGTGCCAGCAGCTTCTTGGGACTCCAGGAGTACGAGCAGTACTTC

D gene: -
clone size: many
J gene: TRBJ1-1
V gene: TRBV12-3/TRBV12-4
CDR3 protein: CASSFSGADTEAFF
CDR3 DNA: TGTGCCAGCAGTTTTTCAGGGGCGGACACTGAAGCTTTCTTT

D gene: -
clone size: many
J gene: TRBJ2-6
V gene: TRBV15
CDR3 protein: CATSVGGNGANVLTF
CDR3 DNA: TGTGCCACCAGCGTCGGTGGTAATGGGGCCAACGTCCTGACTTTC

D gene: TRBD2
clone size: -
J gene: TRBJ2-3
V gene: TRBV4-3
CDR3 protein: CASSQGKAGGADTQYF
CDR3 DNA: TGCGCCAGCAGCCAAGGCAAAGCGGGGGGCGCAGATACGCAGTATTTT

D gene: -
clone size: many
J gene: TRBJ2-3
V gene: TRBV10-1
CDR3 protein: CASKRTESDTQYF
CDR3 DNA: TGCGCCAGCAAGAGGACAGAGTCGGATACGCAGTATTTT

D gene: -
clone size: many
J gene: TRBJ2-5
V gene: TRBV21-1
CDR3 protein: CASSKGGGGWETQYF
CDR3 DNA: TGTGCCAGCAGCAAAGGAGGGGGAGGCTGGGAGACCCAGTACTTC

D gene: -
clone size: many
J gene: TRBJ2-7
V gene: TRBV15
CDR3 protein: CATSTGQGDYEQYF
CDR3 DNA: TGTGCCACCAGCACGGGGCAGGGCGACTACGAGCAGTACTTC

D gene: TRBD2
clone size: many
J gene: TRBJ2-7
V gene: TRBV3-1
CDR3 protein: CASSRLAGGRDYEQYF
CDR3 DNA: TGTGCCAGCAGTCGACTAGCGGGGGGGCGAGACTACGAGCAGTACTTC

D gene: -
clone size: few
J gene: TRBJ2-7
V gene: TRBV4-3
CDR3 protein: CASSPAPKTEQYF
CDR3 DNA: TGCGCCAGCAGCCCCGCGCCCAAGACGGAGCAGTACTTC

D gene: -
clone size: many
J gene: TRBJ2-3
V gene: TRBV20-1
CDR3 protein: CSASSSGGTDTQYF
CDR3 DNA: TGCAGTGCTAGTAGCAGCGGAGGCACAGATACGCAGTATTTT

D gene: TRBD2
clone size: -
J gene: TRBJ2-1
V gene: TRBV5-4
CDR3 protein: CASSLKRGEMYEQFF
CDR3 DNA: TGTGCCAGCAGCTTAAAGCGGGGGGAGATGTATGAGCAGTTCTTC

D gene: -
clone size: many
J gene: TRBJ2-1
V gene: TRBV7-9
CDR3 protein: CASSSTLRMGNEQFF
CDR3 DNA: TGTGCCAGCAGCTCCACCCTAAGAATGGGCAATGAGCAGTTCTTC

D gene: -
clone size: few
J gene: TRBJ1-1
V gene: TRBV4-2
CDR3 protein: CASSQEVVNQAEAFF
CDR3 DNA: TGTGCCAGCAGCCAAGAGGTCGTTAATCAAGCTGAAGCTTTCTTT

D gene: -
clone size: many
J gene: TRBJ1-2
V gene: TRBV6-5
CDR3 protein: CASSFYPGNYGYTF
CDR3 DNA: TGTGCCAGCAGTTTTTACCCAGGAAACTATGGCTACACCTTC

D gene: -
clone size: -
J gene: TRBJ1-5
V gene: TRBV6-5
CDR3 protein: CASSYVAEQPQHF
CDR3 DNA: TGTGCCAGCAGTTACGTTGCGGAACAGCCCCAGCATTTT

D gene: -
clone size: many
J gene: TRBJ1-6
V gene: TRBV7-2
CDR3 protein: CASSNRVGDSPLHF
CDR3 DNA: TGTGCCAGCAGTAACAGGGTTGGAGATTCACCCCTCCACTTT

D gene: -
clone size: many
J gene: TRBJ1-1
V gene: TRBV5-1
CDR3 protein: CASSPARANTEAFF
CDR3 DNA: TGCGCCAGCAGCCCGGCCAGGGCGAACACTGAAGCTTTCTTT

D gene: -
clone size: -
J gene: TRBJ2-3
V gene: TRBV5-5
CDR3 protein: CASAATRTDTQYF
CDR3 DNA: TGTGCCAGCGCGGCGACACGCACAGATACGCAGTATTTT

D gene: -
clone size: -
J gene: TRBJ2-3
V gene: TRBV15
CDR3 protein: CATARGPVDTQYF
CDR3 DNA: TGTGCCACCGCCCGGGGGCCTGTAGATACGCAGTATTTT

D gene: TRBD1
clone size: many
J gene: TRBJ1-4
V gene: TRBV20-1
CDR3 protein: CSASTRDRANEKLFF
CDR3 DNA: TGCAGTGCTAGTACTAGGGACAGGGCAAATGAAAAACTGTTTTTT

D gene: -
clone size: -
J gene: TRBJ1-5
V gene: TRBV28
CDR3 protein: CASSPWQASNQPQHF
CDR3 DNA: TGTGCCAGCAGTCCCTGGCAGGCGAGCAATCAGCCCCAGCATTTT

D gene: -
clone size: -
J gene: TRBJ1-1
V gene: TRBV3-1
CDR3 protein: CASSPQLGGTEAFF
CDR3 DNA: TGTGCCAGCAGCCCACAATTGGGAGGGACTGAAGCTTTCTTT

D gene: TRBD2
clone size: many
J gene: TRBJ2-7
V gene: TRBV7-2
CDR3 protein: CASSSLAGGWDYEQYF
CDR3 DNA: TGTGCCAGCAGCTCCTTAGCGGGGGGCTGGGACTACGAGCAGTACTTC

D gene: TRBD2
clone size: few
J gene: TRBJ2-5
V gene: TRBV3-1
CDR3 protein: CATLPWDGGAVETQYF
CDR3 DNA: TGTGCCACCCTCCCCTGGGACGGGGGGGCCGTAGAGACCCAGTACTTC

D gene: TRBD1
clone size: many
J gene: TRBJ2-7
V gene: TRBV7-9
CDR3 protein: CASREGTGQSF
CDR3 DNA: TGTGCCAGCAGGGAGGGGACAGGGCAATCCTTC

D gene: TRBD1
clone size: -
J gene: TRBJ2-6
V gene: TRBV5-1
CDR3 protein: CASSFSIGQGLSGANVLTF
CDR3 DNA: TGCGCCAGCAGCTTCTCAATAGGACAGGGGCTCTCTGGGGCCAACGTCCTGACTTTC

D gene: TRBD1
clone size: -
J gene: TRBJ2-7
V gene: TRBV6-1
CDR3 protein: CASRQGQGPYEQYF
CDR3 DNA: TGTGCCAGCAGGCAGGGACAGGGGCCCTACGAGCAGTACTTC

D gene: -
clone size: many
J gene: TRBJ1-2
V gene: TRBV4-3
CDR3 protein: CASSQDLGDFDYGYTF
CDR3 DNA: TGCGCCAGCAGCCAAGATCTGGGGGACTTTGACTATGGCTACACCTTC

D gene: -
clone size: few
J gene: TRBJ2-3
V gene: TRBV7-9
CDR3 protein: CASSLDSKDTQYF
CDR3 DNA: TGTGCCAGCAGCTTAGATAGCAAAGATACGCAGTATTTT

D gene: TRBD1
clone size: few
J gene: TRBJ1-2
V gene: TRBV11-2
CDR3 protein: CASSLLRGRPKIGYTF
CDR3 DNA: TGTGCCAGCAGCTTACTCAGGGGGCGGCCAAAGATTGGCTACACCTTC

D gene: -
clone size: many
J gene: TRBJ1-1
V gene: TRBV20-1
CDR3 protein: CSARALGSTEAFF
CDR3 DNA: TGCAGTGCTAGAGCTTTGGGAAGCACTGAAGCTTTCTTT

D gene: TRBD1
clone size: few
J gene: TRBJ1-6
V gene: TRBV27
CDR3 protein: CASTGQGYSPLHF
CDR3 DNA: TGTGCCAGCACCGGACAGGGTTATTCACCCCTCCACTTT

D gene: TRBD1
clone size: -
J gene: TRBJ2-1
V gene: TRBV7-9
CDR3 protein: CASSPGTGPGDEQFF
CDR3 DNA: TGTGCCAGCAGCCCGGGGACAGGGCCGGGTGATGAGCAGTTCTTC

D gene: -
clone size: few
J gene: TRBJ1-1
V gene: TRBV5-1
CDR3 protein: CASSFTDGVNTEAFF
CDR3 DNA: TGCGCCAGCAGCTTTACGGACGGAGTTAATACTGAAGCTTTCTTT

D gene: -
clone size: few
J gene: TRBJ1-2
V gene: TRBV7-9
CDR3 protein: CASSLVGSHYGYTF
CDR3 DNA: TGTGCCAGCAGCTTAGTAGGGTCCCACTATGGCTACACCTTC

D gene: TRBD2
clone size: many
J gene: TRBJ2-7
V gene: TRBV7-9
CDR3 protein: CASTTGGGRAYEQYF
CDR3 DNA: TGTGCCAGCACCACCGGCGGGGGACGCGCCTACGAGCAGTACTTC

D gene: -
clone size: few
J gene: TRBJ1-5
V gene: TRBV24-1
CDR3 protein: CATSDYGADQPQHF
CDR3 DNA: TGTGCCACCAGTGATTATGGGGCGGATCAGCCCCAGCATTTT

D gene: TRBD2
clone size: many
J gene: TRBJ2-1
V gene: TRBV12-3/TRBV12-4
CDR3 protein: CASSPSGGGTRFF
CDR3 DNA: TGTGCCAGCAGTCCTAGCGGGGGAGGGACTCGGTTCTTC

D gene: TRBD1
clone size: few
J gene: TRBJ2-7
V gene: TRBV6-5
CDR3 protein: CASSSLQTGDYEQYF
CDR3 DNA: TGTGCCAGCAGTTCCCTACAAACAGGGGACTACGAGCAGTACTTC

D gene: -
clone size: few
J gene: TRBJ2-3
V gene: TRBV12-3/TRBV12-4
CDR3 protein: CASSLGQGVADTQYF
CDR3 DNA: TGTGCCAGCAGTTTGGGGCAGGGAGTTGCAGATACGCAGTATTTT

D gene: -
clone size: many
J gene: TRBJ2-5
V gene: TRBV7-9
CDR3 protein: CASSSTTWGQETQYF
CDR3 DNA: TGTGCCAGCAGCTCGACAACCTGGGGTCAAGAGACCCAGTACTTC

D gene: -
clone size: few
J gene: TRBJ2-5
V gene: TRBV13
CDR3 protein: CASSLVSGRGTQYF
CDR3 DNA: TGTGCCAGCAGCTTAGTATCCGGTCGCGGGACCCAGTACTTC

D gene: -
clone size: many
J gene: TRBJ2-2
V gene: TRBV4-3
CDR3 protein: CASSQGAGGELFF
CDR3 DNA: TGCGCCAGCAGCCAGGGGGCGGGCGGGGAGCTGTTTTTT